This T cell receptor beta chain is drawn from a study of graft-versus-host responses after intestinal transplantation. Trimming removed 0 bases from V and 5 bases from J, with 13 bases in between. From germline, CDR1 is MGHRA and CDR2 YSYEKL. The CDR3 is made up of 15 amino acids. A note on this clone: Its antigen is currently unknown.

Profiling relied on immunoSEQ multiplex PCR, and the TCRdb table lists in-frame clones only, not all of them. The top ten clones hold roughly 0.39% of a sample with approximately 90,000 clones, about nine tenths of them seen once. The clonotype was recovered from a human donor who was the organ donor for an intestinal transplant. Sequenced here: unstimulated CD8+ T cells sorted from spleen or lymph node cells, sampled before transplant. The rearrangement links TRBV4-1 to TRBJ1-1, with D perhaps matching TRBD1 (5 bases). The chain's CDR3 is CASSQDNGGGTEAFF. The CDR3 DNA reads TGCGCCAGCAGCCAAGATAATGGGGGGGGGACTGAAGCTTTCTTT.